The 24 T cell receptor beta chains below come from one sample, sequenced in a study of cytomegalovirus exposure and HLA in healthy donors. PCR amplification relied on 60 Vbeta primers (plus 13 Jbeta primers). The assay was immunoSEQ multiplex PCR, and TCRdb's table has in-frame clones only and misses some. The sample lists about 73,000 clones, roughly 82% seen once, with 9.5% to 15% in the top ten. The sample taken for sequencing was PBMCs. These receptors were obtained from a man between 65 and 79 years old in good health and CMV-seronegative.

This rearrangement joins TRBV7-9 to TRBJ1-5; 7 bases are shared with TRBD1. Germline assignment: CDR1 SEHNR and CDR2 FQNEAQ (reference sequence). V trimming: 5 bases; J trimming: 5 bases; junction bases outside the gene matches: 3. The length of the CDR3 is 13 residues. This CDR3 reads CASSPQGDQPQHF. CDR3 DNA: TGTGCCAGCAGCCCCCAGGGGGATCAGCCCCAGCATTTT.

The chain employs TRBV11-3 and TRBJ2-1; 9 bases are a match to TRBD2. The CDR3 contains 15 residues. The ends lost 3 bases at V and 5 bases at J; junction bases unmatched: 5. In germline, CDR1 is SGHNT, CDR2 YENEEA. For the CDR3, the DNA is TGTGCCAGCAGCTTCAGCGGGGGGACGGACAATGAGCAGTTCTTC. It yields the protein CASSFSGGTDNEQFF. The entire variable domain, with the rest obtained from reference TRBV11-3 and TRBJ2-1, is as follows: EAGVVQSPRYKIIEKKQPVAFWCNPISGHNTLYWYLQNLGQGPELLIRYENEEAVDDSQLPKDRFSAERLKGVDSTLKIQPAELGDSAVYLCASSFSGGTDNEQFFGPGTRLTVL.

This chain links TRBV4-3 with TRBJ2-3; D is uncertain. From germline, CDR1 is LGHNA and CDR2 YSLEER. V was trimmed by 0 bases and J by 1 base, leaving 8 bases between them. This CDR3 contains 15 residues. This CDR3 is CASSQERWGTDTQYF. The CDR3 DNA sequence: TGCGCCAGCAGCCAAGAGAGGTGGGGCACAGATACGCAGTATTTT.

Only a few counts were recorded for this clone. The chain recombines TRBV6-1 with TRBJ1-2; D may be TRBD1 (5 bases). V dropped 6 bases and J dropped 0 bases, with 8 bases sitting between them. The CDR3 has 13 residues. Germline lookup yields CDR1 MNHNS and CDR2 SASEGT. The CDR3 DNA reads as TGTGCCAGCAGGCCGACAGCTAACTATGGCTACACCTTC. It encodes CASRPTANYGYTF.

The chain uses TRBV5-1 and TRBJ2-7; the D gene is possibly TRBD1 (6 bases). The V end was cut by 0 bases, the J end by 9 bases, with 19 bases between. The germline V gene has CDR1 SGHRS and CDR2 YFSETQ. The CDR3 spans 15 residues. The CDR3 sequence: CASSLAVQAQGWQYF. The CDR3 DNA sequence: TGCGCCAGCAGCTTGGCCGTGCAGGCCCAGGGGTGGCAGTACTTC.

J is TRBJ1-3 and V is TRBV6-5; D possibly corresponds to TRBD1 (5 bases). CDR3 length: 14 amino acids. Germline CDR1 MNHEY, CDR2 SVGAGI. Trimming cost V 6 bases and J 0 bases, with 9 bases left between them. As DNA, the CDR3 is TGTGCCAGCAGCATGGGGGGCTCTGGAAACACCATATATTTT. Amino acid sequence: CASSMGGSGNTIYF.

As to this clone: Other DNA sequences in the same sample also yield this CDR3. V usage is TRBV6-1 and J usage is TRBJ2-7, with TRBD1 matching 9 bases. CDR3 size: 15 residues. The V and J ends lost 2 bases and 4 bases, in that order; junction bases with no gene match: 6. Germline V gives CDR1 MNHNS, CDR2 SASEGT. In DNA form, the CDR3 reads TGTGCCAGCAGTGAACCGGGACAGGGCTCTTACGAGCAGTACTTC. This sequence encodes CASSEPGQGSYEQYF.

A few counts support this clone. Other DNA sequences in this specimen translate into the identical CDR3. V usage is TRBV5-1 and J usage is TRBJ1-4; TRBD1 matches at 10 bases. This CDR3 region has 14 residues. V shed 1 base and J 8 bases; nucleotides not matched to a gene: 2. The germline gives CDR1 SGHRS, CDR2 YFSETQ. CDR3 amino acids: CASSLRDRGEKLFF. DNA of the CDR3: TGCGCCAGCAGCTTGCGGGACAGGGGAGAAAAACTGTTTTTT.

This chain joins TRBV30 and TRBJ1-5; D is uncertain. The CDR3 has 13 amino acids. Trimming removed 0 bases from V and 6 bases from J, with 9 bases in between. Germline V CDR1 and CDR2: GTSNPN, SVGIG (reference sequence). CDR3: CAWSVSSGQPQHF. As DNA, the CDR3 is TGTGCCTGGAGTGTATCGAGTGGTCAGCCCCAGCATTTT.

The gene calls are TRBV2 and TRBJ1-5; TRBD1 might be the D (6 bases). The V and J ends lost 6 bases and 4 bases respectively, with 13 bases between them. The CDR3 totals 14 residues. Per germline, CDR1 SNHLY and CDR2 FYNNEI. The DNA for the CDR3 is TGTGCCAGCAGGGCCGGGACACAAAATCAGCCCCAGCATTTT. Protein sequence: CASRAGTQNQPQHF.

The gene calls are TRBV29-1 and TRBJ2-2; 9 bases agree with TRBD1. Germline CDR1 reads SQVTM; CDR2 reads ANQGSEA. CDR3 length: 14 amino acids. The junction had 7 bases not matched to a gene; V was cut back by 6 bases and J by 5 bases. The CDR3 reads CSVQGQGRTGELFF. CDR3 DNA: TGCAGCGTCCAAGGACAGGGGAGGACCGGGGAGCTGTTTTTT.

This chain connects TRBV5-6 to TRBJ1-3; 10 bases align to TRBD1. The germline gives CDR1 SGHDT, CDR2 YYEEEE. Germline trimming cut 2 bases from V and 8 bases from J; bases unmatched to any gene: 4. There are 14 residues in the CDR3. Here the CDR3 reads CASSFWDRGDTIYF. CDR3 coding DNA: TGTGCCAGCAGCTTTTGGGACAGGGGTGACACCATATATTTT.

The chain links TRBV7-2 to TRBJ2-7; TRBD2 agrees at 14 bases. Trimming cost V 3 bases and J 3 bases; bases outside gene matches: 1. Germline V gives CDR1 SGHTA, CDR2 FQGNSA. The CDR3 is 15 amino acids. The CDR3 is CASSLGLAGVYEQYF. CDR3 coding DNA: TGTGCCAGCAGCTTGGGACTAGCGGGAGTCTACGAGCAGTACTTC.

This sequence joins TRBV7-2 and TRBJ1-6; D is unclear. The CDR3 has 13 residues. Germline assignment: CDR1 SGHTA and CDR2 FQGNSA. V was shortened by 3 bases and J by 8 bases, with 8 bases between the two germline ends. The DNA for the CDR3 is TGTGCCAGCAGCTTCGCAGATCATTCACCCCTCCACTTT. This encodes CASSFADHSPLHF.

The CDR3 here is CASSQDPRGTLHF. The DNA of the CDR3 is TGCGCCAGCAGCCAAGATCCACGGGGGACCCTCCACTTT. The rearrangement uses TRBV4-1 and TRBJ1-6, with D possibly being TRBD1 (5 bases). Germline V gives CDR1 MGHRA, CDR2 YSYEKL. The CDR3 consists of 13 residues. Trimming shortened V by 0 bases and J by 14 bases, and 11 bases separated the two germline ends.

V and J are TRBV11-2 and TRBJ1-2, with 8 bases aligning to TRBD1. J was trimmed by 8 bases and V by 8 bases; bases with no gene match: 16. CDR3 size: 15 residues. Germline V gene lookup returns CDR1 SGHAT and CDR2 FQNNGV. In DNA form, the CDR3 reads TGTGCCAGCCGAACCGGACCCCAGGGGGCGATCGGCTACACCTTC. Translation gives CASRTGPQGAIGYTF.

The chain has TRBV5-5 and TRBJ2-7; TRBD1 is a possible D gene (5 bases). The CDR3 is 14 amino acids. Germline V CDR1 and CDR2: SGHKS, YYEKEE (reference sequence). Between the trimmed V and J ends, which lost 2 bases and 3 bases, there was a span of 12 bases. The CDR3 DNA follows: TGTGCCAGCAGCTTTCAGGGAAGCCGCTACGAGCAGTACTTC. Translated: CASSFQGSRYEQYF.

The rearrangement links TRBV19 to TRBJ2-5; 11 positions match TRBD2. The CDR3 is 15 amino acids. Germline V gene lookup returns CDR1 LNHDA and CDR2 SQIVND (reference sequence). J was trimmed by 5 bases and V by 4 bases; bases with no gene match: 6. This chain's CDR3 is CASSKVAGGPETQYF. The CDR3 DNA is TGTGCCAGTAGTAAAGTAGCGGGGGGGCCGGAGACCCAGTACTTC.

The chain combines TRBV2 with TRBJ2-3; 11 positions agree with TRBD2. This CDR3 comprises 16 residues. The germline V gene has CDR1 SNHLY and CDR2 FYNNEI. J was trimmed by 2 bases and V by 9 bases; bases with no gene match: 10. The CDR3 DNA is TGTGCCAGTGGGGGGAGACTAGCGGGGTACACAGATACGCAGTATTTT. This translates into CASGGRLAGYTDTQYF.

The genes are TRBV27 and TRBJ2-3, with D tentatively TRBD1 (6 bases). Germline V gene sequence: CDR1 MNHEY, CDR2 SMNVEV (reference sequence). The CDR3 contains 14 residues. The V and J ends lost 3 bases and 2 bases respectively, with 9 bases between them. CDR3 sequence reads: CASSFWDNTDTQYF. The CDR3 DNA follows: TGTGCCAGCAGTTTCTGGGACAACACAGATACGCAGTATTTT.

This clone has only a few counts. This chain uses TRBV6-1 with TRBJ1-5; tentatively, D is TRBD1 (6 bases). Germline loops: CDR1 MNHNS, CDR2 SASEGT. The CDR3 is made up of 12 amino acids. This chain's CDR3 is CVSQGQNQPQHF. The CDR3 DNA reads TGTGTCTCACAGGGACAAAATCAGCCCCAGCATTTT.

The V and J genes are TRBV19 and TRBJ2-5; D gene uncertain. V was trimmed by 5 bases and J by 11 bases, leaving 15 bases between them. The CDR3 covers 12 residues. Germline CDR1 reads LNHDA; CDR2 reads SQIVND (reference sequence). CDR3 amino acids: CASSVHGGDQYF. CDR3 coding DNA: TGTGCCAGTAGTGTACATGGCGGAGATCAGTACTTC.

V and J are TRBV7-9 and TRBJ2-7; D is possibly TRBD1 (5 bases). CDR1 SEHNR and CDR2 FQNEAQ come from the germline V gene (reference sequence). The CDR3 runs to 13 residues. Trimming removed 7 bases at V and 2 bases at J, with 12 bases between. The CDR3 sequence: CASNRRGAYEQYF. CDR3 nucleotide sequence: TGTGCCAGCAATCGTAGGGGCGCCTACGAGCAGTACTTC.

J is TRBJ2-7 and V is TRBV6-5; perhaps TRBD1 as D (6 bases). This CDR3 contains 15 residues. The germline V and J ends were trimmed by 4 bases and 3 bases, with 16 bases remaining between them. Germline assignment: CDR1 MNHEY and CDR2 SVGAGI. CDR3 nucleotide sequence: TGTGCCAGCAGTTGGAACAGGGTCAGCGGCTACGAGCAGTACTTC. Its translation: CASSWNRVSGYEQYF.